The 26 T cell receptor beta chains below come from one sample, sequenced in a study of T-cell memory formation after mild COVID-19. TCRdb reprocessed the 5' RACE reads with MiXCR, giving one entry per CDR3 protein. Of 130,000 to 150,000 distinct CDR3 sequences listed, around 5.8% were seen once; the top ten hold 2% to 2.5%. Sequencing input: PBMCs or a T cell subset sorted from them (not recorded which). These receptors were taken from an adult woman who had mild COVID-19 (a few samples of this study predate the infection). Cell type and time point are not known.

The J gene is TRBJ2-1, the V gene TRBV18; D uncertain. Trimming cost V 2 bases and J 0 bases, with 8 bases left between them. The CDR3 consists of 15 residues. Germline CDR1 and CDR2: KGHSH and LQKENI. The chain's CDR3 is CASSPYASSYNEQFF. The CDR3 DNA reads TGTGCCAGCTCACCATACGCGAGCTCCTACAATGAGCAGTTCTTC.

The DNA for the CDR3 is TGTGCCAGCAGCTTGGAGTGGGGGGGAAAACTGTTTTTT. Translating gives CASSLEWGGKLFF. This chain connects TRBV5-5 to TRBJ1-4, with D perhaps matching TRBD1 (5 bases). This CDR3 has 13 residues. Germline-derived CDR1 and CDR2 are SGHKS and YYEKEE (reference sequence). V dropped 0 bases and J dropped 10 bases, with 10 bases sitting between them.

The V and J genes are TRBV5-5 and TRBJ1-4; tentative D call: TRBD1 (5 bases). Germline CDR1 is SGHKS and CDR2 is YYEKEE (reference sequence). Trimming stripped 4 bases from V and 7 bases from J, with 11 bases between. This CDR3 contains 13 residues. CDR3 sequence (DNA): TGTGCCAGCAGCAAACAGGCTGGTGAAAAACTGTTTTTT. Translation: CASSKQAGEKLFF.

This sequence joins TRBV6-5 and TRBJ1-2, with a possible D match to TRBD1 (6 bases). This CDR3 contains 13 residues. V lost 2 bases and J 7 bases, leaving 11 bases between the germline ends. Germline V CDR1 and CDR2: MNHEY, SVGAGI. For the CDR3, the DNA is TGTGCCAGCAGTTACCGGGGGCGAGGTGGCTACACCTTC. As protein: CASSYRGRGGYTF.

This clonotype was seen many times. This chain connects TRBV27 to TRBJ2-7, with TRBD1 identical over 9 bases. V was pared by 4 bases and J by 1 base, with 5 bases of the junction left unmatched. There are 15 residues in the CDR3. Germline-derived CDR1 and CDR2 are MNHEY and SMNVEV (reference sequence). The CDR3 sequence: CASSSRDRASYEQYF. The CDR3 DNA follows: TGTGCCAGCAGTTCCCGGGACAGGGCATCCTACGAGCAGTACTTC.

There are a few counts of this clonotype. The chain links TRBV5-1 to TRBJ2-7, with TRBD1 matching over 9 bases. The V segment lost 4 bases and the J segment 3 bases; nucleotides outside the gene matches: 11. The CDR3 runs to 16 residues. The V gene's germline CDR1 is SGHRS and CDR2 YFSETQ. As DNA, the CDR3 is TGCGCCAGCAGCATAAAACAGGGGGCTGAGGGCTACGAGCAGTACTTC. Its translation is CASSIKQGAEGYEQYF.

This clonotype turned up a few times. The chain employs TRBV5-5 and TRBJ2-1; 7 positions agree with TRBD2. V gave up 0 bases and J gave up 4 bases; unmatched junction bases: 4. Per the germline V gene, CDR1 is SGHKS and CDR2 is YYEKEE (reference sequence). This CDR3 is 15 amino acids long. The CDR3 loop reads CASSLAWGGYNEQFF. For the CDR3, the DNA is TGTGCCAGCAGCTTGGCCTGGGGGGGATACAATGAGCAGTTCTTC.

This chain links TRBV29-1 with TRBJ2-6; D uncertain. V lost 3 bases and J lost 1, with 7 bases in between. Germline CDR1 SQVTM, CDR2 ANQGSEA. The CDR3 extends over 14 amino acids. CDR3 region: CSVDQSSGANVLTF. The DNA for the CDR3 is TGCAGCGTTGATCAGTCATCTGGGGCCAACGTCCTGACTTTC.

There are a few counts of this clonotype. V is TRBV7-9 and J is TRBJ2-3; 8 nucleotides line up with TRBD2. The germline gives CDR1 SEHNR, CDR2 FQNEAQ (reference sequence). The length of the CDR3 is 17 residues. Germline trimming cut 5 bases from V and 0 bases from J; bases unmatched to any gene: 10. CDR3 loop: CASSTRLALRSTDTQYF. The CDR3 DNA reads TGTGCCAGCAGCACCCGACTAGCGCTACGTAGCACAGATACGCAGTATTTT.

This clonotype was counted at least ten times. The V gene is TRBV5-4, the J gene TRBJ2-7, with TRBD2 matching 8 bases. The CDR3 is 12 amino acids. V was pared by 0 bases and J by 12 bases, with 5 bases of the junction left unmatched. Germline V lookup: CDR1 SGHNT, CDR2 YYREEE (reference sequence). In DNA form, the CDR3 reads TGTGCCAGCAGCTTGGGACTAGCGAGGATGTACTTC. Its protein is CASSLGLARMYF.

Ten or more counts support this clonotype. The V call is TRBV20-1, the J call TRBJ1-1, with D unresolved. Germline V gives CDR1 DFQATT, CDR2 SNEGSKA (reference sequence). This CDR3 has 13 amino acids. Trimming took 4 bases from V and 3 from J, leaving 12 bases between them. CDR3 sequence reads: CSAIVARDTEAFF. CDR3 DNA: TGCAGTGCTATAGTCGCACGGGACACTGAAGCTTTCTTT.

Only a few counts were recorded for this clonotype. The germline gene is not matched at one end of the junction; a read error may be the cause. The chain carries TRBV12-3 or TRBV12-4 and TRBJ1-2, with D uncertain. The CDR3 runs 12 residues. The chain's CDR3 is CAISRTNYVYTF. Written as DNA, the CDR3 is TGTGCCATCAGTAGGACTAACTATGTCTACACCTTC.

The chain has TRBV27 and TRBJ2-7; the D gene could be TRBD1 or TRBD2 (7 bases each). The CDR3 extends over 15 amino acids. The V end was cut by 8 bases, the J end by 3 bases, with 20 bases between. The germline gives CDR1 MNHEY, CDR2 SMNVEV (reference sequence). The CDR3 is CASRYRGLPGYEQYF. CDR3 sequence (DNA): TGTGCCAGCCGCTACAGGGGACTACCAGGCTACGAGCAGTACTTC.

The chain couples TRBV5-6 to TRBJ1-3; a weak D match, TRBD1 (6 bases). This CDR3 is 17 amino acids long. Germline V gives CDR1 SGHDT, CDR2 YYEEEE. The V end lost 1 base, the J end lost 1 base, and 15 bases lay between the germline ends. CDR3 protein: CASSLLGTQLSGNTIYF. CDR3 nucleotide sequence: TGTGCCAGCAGCTTGCTGGGGACACAACTTTCTGGAAACACCATATATTTT.

In its sample, this clonotype was seen a few times. This sequence joins TRBV7-2 and TRBJ2-3, with TRBD2 matching 10 bases. The germline V gene encodes CDR1 SGHTA and CDR2 FQGNSA. This CDR3 contains 18 residues. The J segment lost 5 bases and the V segment lost 0 bases, leaving 11 bases of the junction unmatched. The CDR3: CASSLARRAGGPGDTQYF. The CDR3 DNA reads TGTGCCAGCAGCTTAGCGCGGCGAGCGGGAGGGCCTGGAGATACGCAGTATTTT.

This clonotype was detected only a few times. The chain carries TRBV4-2 and TRBJ2-7; 8 bases agree with TRBD1. This CDR3 spans 15 amino acids. The trim removed 3 bases at V and 6 bases at J, leaving 10 bases unmatched. Looked up from germline, CDR1 is LGHNA and CDR2 is YNFKEQ. The CDR3 loop is CASSQTGTGIFEQYF. The DNA of the CDR3 is TGTGCCAGCAGCCAGACCGGGACAGGAATATTCGAGCAGTACTTC.

The table lists this clonotype with a few counts. The chain has TRBV9 and TRBJ2-3, with a weak D call TRBD2 (6 bases). Germline CDR1 and CDR2: SGDLS and YYNGEE. The CDR3 is 14 amino acids. V shed 0 bases and J shed 3 bases, with 8 bases lying between them. Written as DNA, the CDR3 is TGTGCCAGCAGCGTAGCGGGAGAGACAGATACGCAGTATTTT. Translation: CASSVAGETDTQYF. Full variable domain (rest looked up from reference TRBV9 and TRBJ2-3): DSGVTQTPKHLITATGQRVTLRCSPRSGDLSVYWYQQSLDQGLQFLIQYYNGEERAKGNILERFSAQQFPDLHSELNLSSLELGDSALYFCASSVAGETDTQYFGPGTRLTVL.

V is TRBV20-1 and J is TRBJ2-7, with 7 positions matching TRBD2. The trim removed 1 base at V and 4 bases at J, leaving 7 bases unmatched. Looked up from germline, CDR1 is DFQATT and CDR2 is SNEGSKA (reference sequence). This CDR3 has 14 residues. Here the CDR3 reads CSARGLAGDYEQYF. For the CDR3, the DNA is TGCAGTGCTAGAGGCCTCGCGGGAGATTACGAGCAGTACTTC.

This clonotype was seen a few times. The DNA for the CDR3 is TGTGCCAGCAGAGGCAGACTAGTCCAACTCACAGATACGCAGTATTTT. Translation: CASRGRLVQLTDTQYF. The chain has TRBV6-6 and TRBJ2-3; D is possibly TRBD2 (6 bases). Between the trimmed V and J ends, which lost 6 bases and 2 bases, there was a span of 18 bases. The CDR3 runs to 16 residues. CDR1 and CDR2 from the germline V gene are MNHNY and SVGAGI (reference sequence).

In this sample, this clonotype turned up many times. The rearrangement joins TRBV24-1 to TRBJ2-7, with TRBD2 matching 7 bases. The length of the CDR3 is 13 residues. V lost 7 bases, J lost 3 bases, and 5 bases stayed unmatched. CDR1 is KGHDR, CDR2 SFDVKD, per germline. The CDR3 spells CATSDGGGYEQYF. The CDR3 DNA reads TGTGCCACCAGCGATGGGGGGGGCTACGAGCAGTACTTC.

This clonotype was seen more than once but under ten times. This sequence joins TRBV12-3 or TRBV12-4 and TRBJ1-1; D is unresolved. This CDR3 has 15 residues. V lost 10 bases, J lost 7 bases, and 25 bases lay in between. The CDR3 loop reads CANLRTSYRIGEAFF. CDR3 nucleotide sequence: TGTGCCAACCTCCGGACGTCCTACAGAATTGGTGAAGCTTTCTTT.

The rearrangement uses TRBV10-3 and TRBJ2-6, with D possibly called TRBD1 or TRBD2 (6 bases each). This CDR3 region has 19 residues. Per germline, CDR1 ENHRY and CDR2 SYGVKD. Trimming shortened V by 4 bases and J by 4 bases, and 23 bases separated the two germline ends. The CDR3 region has the DNA TGTGCCATCAGTGTCGACCCTCGCCCCCGCGGGACAGGGGCCAACGTCCTGACTTTC. This gives the protein CAISVDPRPRGTGANVLTF.

This clonotype was picked up a small number of times. The CDR3 loop is CASSVVGGEAFF. The CDR3, as DNA: TGTGCCAGCAGCGTAGTCGGTGGCGAAGCTTTCTTT. The chain combines TRBV9 with TRBJ1-1; the D is unclear. The CDR3 is 12 residues long. V shed 0 bases and J shed 8 bases, with 8 bases lying between them. Germline loops: CDR1 SGDLS, CDR2 YYNGEE.

This clonotype was recorded at least ten times. CDR3 region: CSATLATSTDTQYF. The CDR3 bases are TGCAGTGCTACACTAGCGACCAGCACAGATACGCAGTATTTT. V gene TRBV20-1 combines with J gene TRBJ2-3; 7 bases align to TRBD2. From germline, CDR1 is DFQATT and CDR2 SNEGSKA (reference sequence). The CDR3 consists of 14 residues. V was pared by 4 bases and J by 0 bases, with 4 bases of the junction left unmatched.

The rearrangement joins TRBV12-3 or TRBV12-4 to TRBJ1-4, with 7 bases matching TRBD1. This CDR3 has 15 residues. The V gene end was trimmed by 7 bases and the J gene end by 2 bases; junction bases not matched to a gene: 7. DNA of the CDR3: TGTGCCAGCACCCCAACAGGGGCCACTAATGAAAAACTGTTTTTT. Its translation is CASTPTGATNEKLFF.

The chain is built from TRBV5-4 and TRBJ2-5, with D unresolved. CDR3 length: 16 amino acids. The V gene lost 4 bases and the J gene lost 4 bases, with 20 bases spanning the gap. CDR1 is SGHNT and CDR2 is YYREEE in the germline V gene (reference sequence). CDR3 DNA sequence: TGTGCCAGCAGCATAGACCCGGGCACCAGACGAGAGACCCAGTACTTC. This sequence encodes CASSIDPGTRRETQYF.